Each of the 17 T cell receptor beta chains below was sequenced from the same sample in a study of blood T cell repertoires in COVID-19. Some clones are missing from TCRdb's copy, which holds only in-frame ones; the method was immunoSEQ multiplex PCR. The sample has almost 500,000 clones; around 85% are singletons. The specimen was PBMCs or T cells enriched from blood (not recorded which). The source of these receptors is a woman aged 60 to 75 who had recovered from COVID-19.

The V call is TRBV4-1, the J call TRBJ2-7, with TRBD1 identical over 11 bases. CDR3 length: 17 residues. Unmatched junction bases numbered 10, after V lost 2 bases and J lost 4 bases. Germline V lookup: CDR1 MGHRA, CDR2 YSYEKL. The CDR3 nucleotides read TGCGCCAGCAGCCAAAAATCCGGACAGGGGGCGGCATACGAGCAGTACTTC. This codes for CASSQKSGQGAAYEQYF.

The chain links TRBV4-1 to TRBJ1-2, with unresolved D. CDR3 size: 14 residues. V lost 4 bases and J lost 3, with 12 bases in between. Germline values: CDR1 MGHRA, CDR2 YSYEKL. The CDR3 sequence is CASSLHDGDYGYTF. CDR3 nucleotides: TGCGCCAGCAGCCTCCATGACGGGGACTATGGCTACACCTTC.

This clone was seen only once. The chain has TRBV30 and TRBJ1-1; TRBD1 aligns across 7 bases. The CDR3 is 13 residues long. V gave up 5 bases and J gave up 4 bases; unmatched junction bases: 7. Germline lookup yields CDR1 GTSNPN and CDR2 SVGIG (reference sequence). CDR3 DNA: TGTGCCTGGTCCCAGGGGGGTGGCACTGAAGCTTTCTTT. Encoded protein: CAWSQGGGTEAFF. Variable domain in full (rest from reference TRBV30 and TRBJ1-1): SQTIHQWPATLVQPVGSPLSLECTVEGTSNPNLYWYRQAAGRGLQLLFYSVGIGQISSEVPQNLSASRPQDRQFILSSKKLLLSDSGFYLCAWSQGGGTEAFFGQGTRLTVV.

The chain's CDR3 is CASSLAGQGSGNTIYF. For the CDR3, the DNA is TGTGCCAGCAGCTTGGCGGGACAGGGATCTGGAAACACCATATATTTT. The gene calls are TRBV7-9 and TRBJ1-3; TRBD1 aligns across 9 bases. V shed 3 bases, J shed 1 base, and the junction held 4 bases outside the gene matches. This CDR3 spans 16 amino acids. CDR1 SEHNR and CDR2 FQNEAQ come from the germline V gene (reference sequence).

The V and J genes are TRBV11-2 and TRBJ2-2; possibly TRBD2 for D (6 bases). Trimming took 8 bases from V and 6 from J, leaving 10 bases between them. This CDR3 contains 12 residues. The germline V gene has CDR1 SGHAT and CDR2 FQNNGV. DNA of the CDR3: TGTGCCAGCTGGGGAGGCCCCGGGGAGCTGTTTTTT. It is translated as CASWGGPGELFF.

CDR3 amino acids: CASSIRTGGYTQYF. The DNA of the CDR3 is TGTGCCAGCAGTATAAGGACAGGGGGGTATACGCAGTATTTT. V usage is TRBV6-5 and J usage is TRBJ2-3; 10 positions match TRBD1. The CDR3 consists of 14 residues. The V gene end was trimmed by 5 bases and the J gene end by 7 bases; junction bases not matched to a gene: 6. The germline V gene encodes CDR1 MNHEY and CDR2 SVGAGI.

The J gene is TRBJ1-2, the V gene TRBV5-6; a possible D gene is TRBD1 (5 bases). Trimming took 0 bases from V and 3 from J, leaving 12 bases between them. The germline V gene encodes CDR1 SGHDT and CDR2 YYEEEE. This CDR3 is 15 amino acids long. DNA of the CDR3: TGTGCCAGCAGCTTGGAGCAGGGATCCTACTATGGCTACACCTTC. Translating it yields CASSLEQGSYYGYTF.

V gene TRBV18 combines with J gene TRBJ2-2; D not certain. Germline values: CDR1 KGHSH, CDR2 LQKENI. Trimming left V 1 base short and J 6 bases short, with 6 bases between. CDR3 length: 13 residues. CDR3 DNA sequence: TGTGCCAGCTCACCACTAGTATCCGGGGAGCTGTTTTTT. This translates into CASSPLVSGELFF.

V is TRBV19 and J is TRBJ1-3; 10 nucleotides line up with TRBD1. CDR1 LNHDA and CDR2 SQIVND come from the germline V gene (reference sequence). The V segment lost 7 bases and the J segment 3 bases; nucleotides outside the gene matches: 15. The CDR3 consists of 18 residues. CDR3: CASTRRQGASFGGNTIYF. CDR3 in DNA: TGTGCCAGTACGCGGAGACAGGGGGCATCTTTCGGTGGAAACACCATATATTTT.

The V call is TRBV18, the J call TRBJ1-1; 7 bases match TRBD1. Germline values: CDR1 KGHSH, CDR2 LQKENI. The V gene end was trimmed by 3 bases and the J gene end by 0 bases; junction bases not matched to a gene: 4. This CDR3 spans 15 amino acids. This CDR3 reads CASSPLTGMNTEAFF. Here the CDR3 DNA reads TGTGCCAGCTCACCGTTGACAGGGATGAACACTGAAGCTTTCTTT.

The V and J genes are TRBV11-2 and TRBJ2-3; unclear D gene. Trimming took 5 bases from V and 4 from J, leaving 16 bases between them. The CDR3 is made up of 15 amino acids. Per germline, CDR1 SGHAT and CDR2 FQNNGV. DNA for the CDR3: TGTGCCAGCAGCCCGTTCCTCTTTAATGCAGATACGCAGTATTTT. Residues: CASSPFLFNADTQYF.

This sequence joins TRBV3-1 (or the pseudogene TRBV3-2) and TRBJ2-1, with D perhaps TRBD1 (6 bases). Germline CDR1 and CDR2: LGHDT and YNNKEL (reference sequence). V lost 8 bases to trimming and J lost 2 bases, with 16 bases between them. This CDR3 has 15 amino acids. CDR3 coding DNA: TGTGCCAGCGGAAGACAGGCCCTCCCCTACAATGAGCAGTTCTTC. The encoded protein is CASGRQALPYNEQFF.

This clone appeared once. This chain's CDR3 is CASRDSPGYTF. Written as DNA, the CDR3 is TGTGCCAGCCGCGACAGCCCTGGCTACACCTTC. The genes are TRBV2 and TRBJ1-2, with D possibly TRBD1 on 5 matching bases. V was clipped by 8 bases and J by 7 bases, with 11 bases between them. The CDR3 covers 11 residues. The germline V gene encodes CDR1 SNHLY and CDR2 FYNNEI.

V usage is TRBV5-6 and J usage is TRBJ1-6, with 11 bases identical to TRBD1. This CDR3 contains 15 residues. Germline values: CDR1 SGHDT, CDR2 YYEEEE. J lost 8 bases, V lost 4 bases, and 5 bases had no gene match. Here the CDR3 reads CASSPGTGGDSPLHF. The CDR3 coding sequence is TGTGCCAGCAGCCCAGGGACAGGGGGAGATTCACCCCTCCACTTT.

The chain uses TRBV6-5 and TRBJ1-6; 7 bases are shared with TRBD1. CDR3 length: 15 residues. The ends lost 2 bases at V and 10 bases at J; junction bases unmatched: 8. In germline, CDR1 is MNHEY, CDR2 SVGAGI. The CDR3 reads CASSYQTGLRSPLHF. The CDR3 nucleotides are TGTGCCAGCAGTTACCAGACAGGGTTAAGATCACCCCTCCACTTT.

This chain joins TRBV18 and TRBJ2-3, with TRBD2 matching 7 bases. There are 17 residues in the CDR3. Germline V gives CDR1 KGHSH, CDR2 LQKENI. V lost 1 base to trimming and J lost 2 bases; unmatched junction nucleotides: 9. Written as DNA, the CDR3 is TGTGCCAGCTCACCACTTTCCTGGGGGGGAACCACAGATACGCAGTATTTT. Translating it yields CASSPLSWGGTTDTQYF.

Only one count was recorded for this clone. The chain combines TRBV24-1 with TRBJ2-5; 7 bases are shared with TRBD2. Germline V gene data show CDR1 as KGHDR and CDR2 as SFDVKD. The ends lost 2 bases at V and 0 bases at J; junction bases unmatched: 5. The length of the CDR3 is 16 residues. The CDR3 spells CATSDSGRQYQETQYF. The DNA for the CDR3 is TGTGCCACCAGTGATTCCGGGAGGCAGTACCAAGAGACCCAGTACTTC.